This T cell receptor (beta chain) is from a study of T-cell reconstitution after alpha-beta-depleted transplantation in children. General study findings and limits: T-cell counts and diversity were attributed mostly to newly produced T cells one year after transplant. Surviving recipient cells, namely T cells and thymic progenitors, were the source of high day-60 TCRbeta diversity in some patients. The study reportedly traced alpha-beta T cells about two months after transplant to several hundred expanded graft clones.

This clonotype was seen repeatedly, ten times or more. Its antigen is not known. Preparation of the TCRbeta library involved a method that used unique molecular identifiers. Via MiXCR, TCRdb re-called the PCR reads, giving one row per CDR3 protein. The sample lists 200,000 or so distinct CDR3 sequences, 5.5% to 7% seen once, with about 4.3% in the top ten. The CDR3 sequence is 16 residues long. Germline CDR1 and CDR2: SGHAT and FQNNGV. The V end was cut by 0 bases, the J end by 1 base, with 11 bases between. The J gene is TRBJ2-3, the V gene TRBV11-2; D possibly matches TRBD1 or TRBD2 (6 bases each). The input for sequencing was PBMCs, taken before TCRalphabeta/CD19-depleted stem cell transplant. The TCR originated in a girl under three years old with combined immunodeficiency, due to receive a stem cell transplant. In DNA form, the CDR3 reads TGTGCCAGCAGCTTAGATCAGGGGACTGGCACAGATACGCAGTATTTT. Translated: CASSLDQGTGTDTQYF.